A single sample is the source of the 19 T cell receptor beta chains below, sequenced in a study of Ad26.COV2.S vaccination and SARS-CoV-2 variants (dated by TCRdb to about 2021). The library was made by the immunoSEQ multiplex PCR assay. TCRdb stores this immuneACCESS table with in-frame sequences only. Part of the clones is absent; in the studies checked, under half of the shortfall reflects unresolved V genes, and no reason is known for the rest. The sample table records 400,000 to 450,000 clones; 92% of these occur just once. The ten biggest clones cover around 1.8% of the sample. What this sample's treatment or condition label stands for: some 20 received Ad26.COV2.S at low or high dose, single or two shots; 5 received placebo; per-sample allocation not given. For vaccine and placebo recipients, repertoires were sequenced using samples collected on day 63 after the first injection. The source was peripheral blood, collected in a trial of Ad26.COV2.S vaccine versus placebo. These receptors were taken from a person between 18 and 65 years old who received the Ad26.COV2.S COVID-19 vaccine or a placebo.

The table lists this clone with a count of one. The chain carries TRBV7-9 and TRBJ2-5, with D perhaps TRBD1 (6 bases). V shed 4 bases and J shed 7 bases, with 16 bases lying between them. CDR1 and CDR2 (germline): SEHNR, FQNEAQ (reference sequence). The CDR3 totals 14 residues. CDR3 sequence (DNA): TGTGCCAGCAGCTCTACAGGGCGGATGGCGACCCAGTACTTC. Its protein product is CASSSTGRMATQYF.

J is TRBJ1-6 and V is TRBV27; 9 bases are a match to TRBD1. Unmatched junction bases numbered 6, after V lost 1 base and J lost 8 bases. The CDR3 is made up of 16 amino acids. Germline values: CDR1 MNHEY, CDR2 SMNVEV (reference sequence). CDR3 DNA: TGTGCCAGCAGTTTATTCCCGGGACAGGGTTATTCACCCCTCCACTTT. As protein: CASSLFPGQGYSPLHF.

Only one count was recorded for this clone. The rearrangement uses TRBV5-4 and TRBJ2-2; D call uncertain. CDR1 and CDR2 from the germline V gene are SGHNT and YYREEE (reference sequence). Trimming stripped 0 bases from V and 8 bases from J, with 8 bases between. The CDR3 extends over 13 amino acids. The CDR3 nucleotides read TGTGCCAGCAGCTTGGGGGTGTCGGGGGAGCTGTTTTTT. Amino acids: CASSLGVSGELFF.

This clone came up once. The chain has TRBV11-3 and TRBJ2-7; 8 bases line up with TRBD1. In germline, CDR1 is SGHNT, CDR2 YENEEA. After removal of 3 bases from V and 6 bases from J, the junction contained 13 bases not matched to a gene. There are 16 residues in the CDR3. In nucleotides, the CDR3 is TGTGCCAGCAGCTTCCCTATCAGGGGGCACTTCCGCGAGCAGTACTTC. This sequence encodes CASSFPIRGHFREQYF.

This clone is a singleton in its sample. DNA for the CDR3: TGTGCCAGCAGTCGGGCTGGGTATGGCGGGGAGCTGTTTTTT. Translation: CASSRAGYGGELFF. The chain is built from TRBV28 and TRBJ2-2; no definite D call. V dropped 5 bases and J dropped 7 bases, with 14 bases sitting between them. This CDR3 has 14 amino acids. Per the germline V gene, CDR1 is MDHEN and CDR2 is SYDVKM.

This clone was seen once. This rearrangement joins TRBV7-9 to TRBJ1-2, with 9 bases matching TRBD1. The CDR3 runs 17 residues. Per germline, CDR1 SEHNR and CDR2 FQNEAQ (reference sequence). V dropped 2 bases and J dropped 6; count of bases not matched to a gene: 13. CDR3 in amino acids: CASSLRSLRDRENGYTF. CDR3 DNA: TGTGCCAGCAGCTTACGAAGCCTCCGGGACAGGGAGAATGGCTACACCTTC.

J is TRBJ1-1 and V is TRBV7-9; weak D call: TRBD1 (6 bases). V gave up 5 bases and J gave up 4 bases, with 17 bases separating them. CDR3 size: 15 residues. In germline, CDR1 is SEHNR, CDR2 FQNEAQ (reference sequence). The CDR3 DNA sequence: TGTGCCAGCAGCGAATACCGGACAGATTCCACTGAAGCTTTCTTT. It codes for CASSEYRTDSTEAFF.

The V gene is TRBV25-1, the J gene TRBJ1-2; the match to TRBD1 covers 8 bases. The V segment lost 3 bases and the J segment 8 bases; nucleotides outside the gene matches: 5. The CDR3 sequence is 13 residues long. The germline V gene encodes CDR1 MGHDK and CDR2 SYGVNS. CDR3: CASSDYRGGGYTF. In DNA form, the CDR3 reads TGTGCCAGCAGTGATTACAGGGGGGGAGGCTACACCTTC.

The CDR3 nucleotides read TGTGCCAGCAGCCGCGTCCTCGGGTCTCAAAATTCACCCCTCCACTTT. Protein: CASSRVLGSQNSPLHF. The gene calls are TRBV3-1 (or the pseudogene TRBV3-2) and TRBJ1-6; D remains ambiguous. CDR3 length equals 16 residues. Trimming pared 4 bases from V and 7 bases from J, leaving 17 bases between. Germline V gives CDR1 LGHDT, CDR2 YNNKEL (reference sequence).

The chain carries TRBV10-3 and TRBJ2-1; 8 positions agree with TRBD2. Germline CDR1 is ENHRY and CDR2 is SYGVKD. CDR3 size: 15 residues. V lost 9 bases to trimming and J lost 4 bases; unmatched junction nucleotides: 11. The DNA for the CDR3 is TGTGCCATAGCTCTTAACGGGGGGGAATACAATGAGCAGTTCTTC. Translating it yields CAIALNGGEYNEQFF.

This clone has a handful of counts. V usage is TRBV7-2 and J usage is TRBJ2-7; D is undetermined. In germline, CDR1 is SGHTA, CDR2 FQGNSA. The CDR3 sequence is 15 residues long. Trimming shortened V by 0 bases and J by 0 bases, and 9 bases separated the two germline ends. CDR3: CASSLAHGSSYEQYF. The CDR3 DNA reads as TGTGCCAGCAGCTTAGCGCACGGCTCCTCCTACGAGCAGTACTTC. Drawing the rest from reference TRBV7-2 and TRBJ2-7, the complete variable domain is GAGVSQSPSNKVTEKGKDVELRCDPISGHTALYWYRQSLGQGLEFLIYFQGNSAPDKSGLPSDRFSAERTGGSVSTLTIQRTQQEDSAVYLCASSLAHGSSYEQYFGPGTRLTVT.

This chain uses TRBV7-9 with TRBJ1-2; maybe TRBD1 (5 bases). CDR3 length: 18 residues. In germline, CDR1 is SEHNR, CDR2 FQNEAQ (reference sequence). The ends were cut back, 6 bases at V and 0 bases at J, with 23 bases in the middle. The chain's CDR3 is CASRQTGPASRANYGYTF. The CDR3 nucleotides are TGTGCCAGCAGGCAAACAGGACCGGCGTCGAGAGCTAACTATGGCTACACCTTC.

On this clone itself: One end of the junction fails to match germline, which may point to a read error. The rearrangement links TRBV5-6 to TRBJ2-2; D is perhaps TRBD1 (6 bases). Per germline, CDR1 SGHDT and CDR2 YYEEEE. CDR3 length: 15 residues. CDR3 DNA: TGTGCCAGCAGTTTGGACAGATCGAACACCGGGGAGCTGTTTTTT. Residues: CASSLDRSNTGELFF.

For this clone: Other DNA sequences in the same sample also yield this CDR3. This chain joins TRBV19 and TRBJ1-5; D may be TRBD1 (6 bases). Trimming took 9 bases from V and 0 from J, leaving 12 bases between them. Germline V gene lookup returns CDR1 LNHDA and CDR2 SQIVND (reference sequence). The CDR3 runs 14 residues. CDR3 DNA sequence: TGTGCCAGCTCTGGACAGTATAGCAATCAGCCCCAGCATTTT. Protein sequence: CASSGQYSNQPQHF. The full variable domain, in which reference TRBV19 and TRBJ1-5 provide the parts outside the CDR3, is DGGITQSPKYLFRKEGQNVTLSCEQNLNHDAMYWYRQDPGQGLRLIYYSQIVNDFQKGDIAEGYSVSREKKESFPLTVTSAQKNPTAFYLCASSGQYSNQPQHFGDGTRLSIL.

This sequence joins TRBV6-5 and TRBJ2-1; 10 bases agree with TRBD1. Trimming removed 4 bases from V and 8 bases from J; junction bases left unmatched: 11. CDR3 length equals 16 residues. CDR1 and CDR2 from the germline V gene are MNHEY and SVGAGI. The CDR3 loop is CASSSPTGGRSYEQFF. The CDR3 nucleotides are TGTGCCAGCAGTTCCCCGACAGGGGGCCGATCCTATGAGCAGTTCTTC.

V gene TRBV11-2 combines with J gene TRBJ1-2; 10 bases line up with TRBD1. Unmatched junction bases numbered 7, after V lost 1 base and J lost 5 bases. The germline V gene has CDR1 SGHAT and CDR2 FQNNGV. This CDR3 has 16 amino acids. The CDR3 region is CASSLGLGQGFYGYTF. In nucleotides, the CDR3 is TGTGCCAGCAGCTTAGGCCTGGGACAGGGGTTTTATGGCTACACCTTC.

The J gene is TRBJ1-1, the V gene TRBV5-1, with D possibly matching TRBD1 (6 bases). The V gene lost 0 bases and the J gene lost 4 bases, with 13 bases spanning the gap. Germline CDR1 SGHRS, CDR2 YFSETQ. This CDR3 is built from 15 residues. CDR3 coding DNA: TGCGCCAGCAGCTTGGCGGGGGGGCTAGTCACTGAAGCTTTCTTT. Amino acid sequence: CASSLAGGLVTEAFF.

This chain links TRBV27 with TRBJ2-1, with 10 bases aligning to TRBD2. This CDR3 comprises 15 residues. The germline V gene has CDR1 MNHEY and CDR2 SMNVEV (reference sequence). The ends lost 0 bases at V and 9 bases at J; junction bases unmatched: 5. The CDR3 loop reads CASSLSSGGYSEQFF. In DNA form, the CDR3 reads TGTGCCAGCAGTTTATCTAGCGGGGGGTATAGTGAGCAGTTCTTC.

V is TRBV6-2 or TRBV6-3 and J is TRBJ2-5; no definite D call. Germline lookup yields CDR1 MNHEY and CDR2 SVGEGT. The CDR3 has 21 residues. The V end lost 2 bases, the J end lost 1 base, and 29 bases lay between the germline ends. This CDR3 reads CASSYVPLYEVLTKIQETQYF. CDR3 DNA sequence: TGTGCCAGCAGTTACGTCCCCCTCTACGAGGTCCTAACGAAAATCCAAGAGACCCAGTACTTC.